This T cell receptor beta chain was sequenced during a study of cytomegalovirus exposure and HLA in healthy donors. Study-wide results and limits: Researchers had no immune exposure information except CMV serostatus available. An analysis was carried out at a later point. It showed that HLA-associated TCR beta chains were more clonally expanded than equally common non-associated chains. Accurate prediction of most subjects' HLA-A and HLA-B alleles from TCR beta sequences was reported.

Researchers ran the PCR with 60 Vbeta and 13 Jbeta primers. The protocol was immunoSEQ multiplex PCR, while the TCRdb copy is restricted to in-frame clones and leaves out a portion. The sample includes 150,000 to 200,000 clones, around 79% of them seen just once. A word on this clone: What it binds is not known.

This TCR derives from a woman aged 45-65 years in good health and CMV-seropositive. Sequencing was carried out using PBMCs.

DNA for the CDR3: TGTGCCAGTAATCAGTGGGGCTCCACTGAAGCTTTCTTT. The encoded protein is CASNQWGSTEAFF. V and J are TRBV19 and TRBJ1-1, with TRBD1 as a possible D gene (5 bases). Germline V lookup: CDR1 LNHDA, CDR2 SQIVND (reference sequence). Trimming took off 7 bases at V and 4 bases at J, with 13 bases between the two ends. CDR3 length: 13 residues.